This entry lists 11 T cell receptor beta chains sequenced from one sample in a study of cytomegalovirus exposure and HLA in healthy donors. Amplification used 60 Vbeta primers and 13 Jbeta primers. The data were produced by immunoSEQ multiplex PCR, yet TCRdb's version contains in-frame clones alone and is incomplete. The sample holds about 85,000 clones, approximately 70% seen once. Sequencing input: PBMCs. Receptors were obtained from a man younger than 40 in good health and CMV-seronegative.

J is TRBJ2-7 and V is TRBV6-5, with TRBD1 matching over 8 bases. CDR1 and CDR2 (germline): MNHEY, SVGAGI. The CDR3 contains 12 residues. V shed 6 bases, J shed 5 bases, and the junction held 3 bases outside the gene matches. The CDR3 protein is CASSAGGHEQYF. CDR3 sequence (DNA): TGTGCCAGCAGCGCAGGGGGCCACGAGCAGTACTTC.

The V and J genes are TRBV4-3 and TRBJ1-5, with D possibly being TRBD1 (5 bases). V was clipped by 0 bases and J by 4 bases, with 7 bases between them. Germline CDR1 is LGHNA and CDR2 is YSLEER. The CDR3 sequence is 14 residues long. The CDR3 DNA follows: TGCGCCAGCAGCCAAGAAAGGGGAAATCAGCCCCAGCATTTT. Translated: CASSQERGNQPQHF.

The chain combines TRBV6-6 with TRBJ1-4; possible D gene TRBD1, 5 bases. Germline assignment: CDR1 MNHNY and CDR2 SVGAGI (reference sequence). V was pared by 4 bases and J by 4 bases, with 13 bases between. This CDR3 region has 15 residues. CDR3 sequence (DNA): TGTGCCAGCAGTTTCGACAGCGCCTTTAATGAAAAACTGTTTTTT. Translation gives CASSFDSAFNEKLFF.

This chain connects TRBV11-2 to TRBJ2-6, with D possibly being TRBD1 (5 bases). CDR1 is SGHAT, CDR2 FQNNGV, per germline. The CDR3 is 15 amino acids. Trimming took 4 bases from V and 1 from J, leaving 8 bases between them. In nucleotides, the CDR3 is TGTGCCAGCAGCTCCACAGGATCTGGGGCCAACGTCCTGACTTTC. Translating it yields CASSSTGSGANVLTF. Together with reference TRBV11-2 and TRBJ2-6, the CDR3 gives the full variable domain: EAGVAQSPRYKIIEKRQSVAFWCNPISGHATLYWYQQILGQGPKLLIQFQNNGVVDDSQLPKDRFSAERLKGVDSTLKIQPAKLEDSAVYLCASSSTGSGANVLTFGAGSRLTVL.

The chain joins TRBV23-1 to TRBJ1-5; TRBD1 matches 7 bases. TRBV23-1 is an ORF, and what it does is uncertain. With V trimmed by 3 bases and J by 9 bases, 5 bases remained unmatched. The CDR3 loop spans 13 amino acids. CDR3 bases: TGCGCCAGCAGTCAGCCAAGGGGGCCGCCCCAGCATTTT. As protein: CASSQPRGPPQHF.

Here the CDR3 DNA reads TGCGCCAGCAGACCCGGGACAGAGTATGGCTACACCTTC. Its protein is CASRPGTEYGYTF. The chain joins TRBV10-1 to TRBJ1-2, with 7 bases aligning to TRBD1. V trimming: 6 bases; J trimming: 5 bases; junction bases outside the gene matches: 6. Per germline, CDR1 WNHNN and CDR2 SYGVQD (reference sequence). This CDR3 contains 13 residues.

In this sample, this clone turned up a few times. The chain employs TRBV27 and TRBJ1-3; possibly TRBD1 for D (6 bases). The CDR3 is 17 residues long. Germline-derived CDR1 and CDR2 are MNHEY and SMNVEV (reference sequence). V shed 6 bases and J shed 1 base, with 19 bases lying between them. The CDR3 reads CASRPEGGGGSGNTIYF. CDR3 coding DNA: TGTGCCAGCAGGCCCGAGGGGGGGGGAGGATCTGGAAACACCATATATTTT.

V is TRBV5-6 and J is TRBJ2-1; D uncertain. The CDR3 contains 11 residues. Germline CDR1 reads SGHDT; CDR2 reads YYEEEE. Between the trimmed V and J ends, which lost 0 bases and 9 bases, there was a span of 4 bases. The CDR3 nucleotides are TGTGCCAGCAGCTTGGGTCGTGAGCAGTTCTTC. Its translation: CASSLGREQFF.

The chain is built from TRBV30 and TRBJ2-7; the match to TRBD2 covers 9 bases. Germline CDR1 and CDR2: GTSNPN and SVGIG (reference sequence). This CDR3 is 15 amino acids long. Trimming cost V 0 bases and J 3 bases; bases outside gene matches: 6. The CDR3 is CAWSVVGTSSYEQYF. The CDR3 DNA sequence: TGTGCCTGGAGTGTAGTGGGGACTAGCAGCTACGAGCAGTACTTC.

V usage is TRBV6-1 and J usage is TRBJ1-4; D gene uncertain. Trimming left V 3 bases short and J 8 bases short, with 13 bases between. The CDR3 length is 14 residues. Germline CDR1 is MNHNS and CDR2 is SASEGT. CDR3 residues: CASSDASSGEKLFF. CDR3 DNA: TGTGCCAGCAGTGATGCGTCCAGCGGAGAAAAACTGTTTTTT.

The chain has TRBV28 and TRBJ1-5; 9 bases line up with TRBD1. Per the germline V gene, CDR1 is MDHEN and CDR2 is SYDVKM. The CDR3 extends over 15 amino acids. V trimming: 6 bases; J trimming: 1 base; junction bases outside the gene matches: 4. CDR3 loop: CASRKTGGSNQPQHF. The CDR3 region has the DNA TGTGCCAGCAGAAAAACAGGGGGCAGCAATCAGCCCCAGCATTTT.